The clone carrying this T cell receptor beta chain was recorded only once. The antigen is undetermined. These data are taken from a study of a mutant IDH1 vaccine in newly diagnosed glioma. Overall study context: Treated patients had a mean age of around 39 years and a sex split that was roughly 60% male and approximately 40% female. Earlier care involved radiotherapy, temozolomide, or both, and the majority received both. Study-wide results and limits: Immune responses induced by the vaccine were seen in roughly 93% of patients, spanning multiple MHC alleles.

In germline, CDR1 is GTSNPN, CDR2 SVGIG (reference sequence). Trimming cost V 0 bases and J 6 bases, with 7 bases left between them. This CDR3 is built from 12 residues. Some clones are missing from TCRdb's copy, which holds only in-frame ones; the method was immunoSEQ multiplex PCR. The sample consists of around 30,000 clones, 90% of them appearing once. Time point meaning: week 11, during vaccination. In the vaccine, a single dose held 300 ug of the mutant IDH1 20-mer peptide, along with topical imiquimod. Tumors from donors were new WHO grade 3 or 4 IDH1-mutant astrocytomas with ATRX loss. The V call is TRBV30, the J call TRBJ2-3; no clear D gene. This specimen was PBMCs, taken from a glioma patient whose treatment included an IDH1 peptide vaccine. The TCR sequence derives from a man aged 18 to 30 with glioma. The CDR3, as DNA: TGTGCCTGGAGTGTACAAAGGGATACGCAGTATTTT. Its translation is CAWSVQRDTQYF. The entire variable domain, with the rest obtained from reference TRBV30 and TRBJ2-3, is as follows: SQTIHQWPATLVQPVGSPLSLECTVEGTSNPNLYWYRQAAGRGLQLLFYSVGIGQISSEVPQNLSASRPQDRQFILSSKKLLLSDSGFYLCAWSVQRDTQYFGPGTRLTVL.